This entry concerns a single T cell receptor (beta chain). The antigen this receptor binds is unknown. No base quality information exists; no much larger clone differs at one position. The library was made by the immunoSEQ multiplex PCR assay. TCRdb carries this immuneACCESS record with in-frame sequences only. Its versions omit some clonotypes, under half of them owing to an unresolved V gene in the studies checked, with the rest unexplained. Present in this sample are 55,000 to 85,000 clones, more than 70% of which were seen just once. More than 3.5% of the sample rests with the top ten. Repertoires were sampled repeatedly over the course of chemoradiotherapy, so clonal expansion could be followed in the tumor microenvironment. These data originate in a study of chemoradiotherapy in HPV16-positive cancers (dated by TCRdb to 2022 to 2024). Background on the whole study: Using functional T-cell assays on cells from a couple of HPV16-positive patients, the researchers defined candidate HPV-specific T-cell clones and common TCR motifs. TCR repertoires from over 75 patients with HPV-related cancers were then used to track the candidate HPV-specific TCRs and motifs. The study set out to ask whether T-cell immunity against the HPV oncoproteins E6 and E7 changes over the course of chemoradiotherapy and whether that immunity affects survival. Study-level results and caveats: Expansion of candidate HPV-specific clones and E7-related TCR motifs was observed in the tumor microenvironment during treatment, whereas no such expansion was observed for non-HPV-specific T cells. The functional definition of HPV-specific T cells was derived from only two HPV16-positive patients, and the survival association was reported for HPV16-positive patients. In HPV16-positive patients, expansion of HPV-responsive T cells during chemoradiotherapy was found to be associated with improved recurrence-free survival.

The sequence was obtained from a human donor with HPV-associated anogenital cancer. Sample: blood, taken from a patient who underwent chemoradiotherapy.

For the CDR3, the sequence is CASSFGGAASYNEQFF. The sequenced DNA is TGCGCCAGCAGCTTCGGAGGGGCCGCTTCGTACAATGAGCAGTTCTTC. The chain uses TRBV5-1 and TRBJ2-1; a tentative D match to TRBD2 spans 6 bases. Trimming removed 2 bases from V and 4 bases from J, leaving 16 bases between the germline ends. According to the germline V gene, CDR1 reads SGHRS and CDR2 reads YFSETQ. Inclusive of the bounding cysteine and phenylalanine, the CDR3 is 16 residues long. The read is trimmed to its CDR3 DNA, 48 bases read in frame from base 1.